This entry lists 26 T cell receptor beta chains sequenced from one sample in a study of T cell changes during pregnancy in multiple sclerosis. Assay used: immunoSEQ multiplex PCR; TCRdb lists only in-frame clones, some missing. The sample includes about 38,000 clones, around 90% of them seen just once. Sample: CD4+ T cells from peripheral blood mononuclear cells, taken after pregnancy. All receptors come from a female donor in good health, enrolled as a control in a pregnancy study.

The rearrangement joins TRBV6-5 to TRBJ1-2; 8 bases agree with TRBD1. CDR1 is MNHEY and CDR2 is SVGAGI in the germline V gene. Germline trimming cut 7 bases from V and 6 bases from J; bases unmatched to any gene: 10. The CDR3 is made up of 14 amino acids. The CDR3 spells CASTPSTTGDGYTF. As DNA, the CDR3 is TGTGCCAGCACCCCCTCGACGACAGGGGATGGCTACACCTTC.

V and J are TRBV19 and TRBJ2-1, with D possibly being TRBD2 (6 bases). This CDR3 contains 13 residues. Trimming took 10 bases from V and 4 from J, leaving 14 bases between them. Germline loops: CDR1 LNHDA, CDR2 SQIVND (reference sequence). CDR3 sequence reads: CATQPGGYNEQFF. The CDR3 nucleotides are TGTGCCACCCAACCCGGGGGATACAATGAGCAGTTCTTC.

This sequence joins TRBV19 and TRBJ1-2, with 9 bases fitting TRBD1. The CDR3 length is 15 residues. Per germline, CDR1 LNHDA and CDR2 SQIVND (reference sequence). V lost 8 bases to trimming and J lost 7 bases; unmatched junction nucleotides: 14. This CDR3 reads CASWDRAVFFVGYTF. In nucleotides, the CDR3 is TGTGCCAGTTGGGACAGGGCGGTTTTCTTCGTTGGCTACACCTTC. Full variable domain (remainder filled in from reference TRBV19 and TRBJ1-2): DGGITQSPKYLFRKEGQNVTLSCEQNLNHDAMYWYRQDPGQGLRLIYYSQIVNDFQKGDIAEGYSVSREKKESFPLTVTSAQKNPTAFYLCASWDRAVFFVGYTFGSGTRLTVV.

The rearrangement uses TRBV10-3 and TRBJ2-2, with 9 bases fitting TRBD2. From germline, CDR1 is ENHRY and CDR2 SYGVKD. This CDR3 is 15 amino acids long. V lost 10 bases to trimming and J lost 0 bases; unmatched junction nucleotides: 6. The CDR3 sequence: CATTPSGANTGELFF. The CDR3 nucleotides are TGTGCCACTACCCCTAGCGGGGCGAACACCGGGGAGCTGTTTTTT.

The sample holds one count of this clone. V gene TRBV6-1 combines with J gene TRBJ2-1; D is unclear. The CDR3 totals 11 residues. CDR1 is MNHNS, CDR2 SASEGT, per germline. V was shortened by 2 bases and J by 8 bases, with 4 bases between the two germline ends. The CDR3, as DNA: TGTGCCAGCAGTGAATCGTATGAGCAGTTCTTC. Encoded protein: CASSESYEQFF.

The chain links TRBV27 to TRBJ1-2; the match to TRBD1 covers 8 bases. Germline V lookup: CDR1 MNHEY, CDR2 SMNVEV (reference sequence). CDR3 length equals 14 residues. V was clipped by 5 bases and J by 7 bases; unmatched bases: 9. The CDR3 here is CASSVAQGAGGYTF. The CDR3 region has the DNA TGTGCCAGCAGTGTAGCTCAGGGGGCAGGTGGCTACACCTTC.

This chain links TRBV7-2 with TRBJ2-5; 7 bases align to TRBD2. This CDR3 comprises 14 residues. V trimming: 5 bases; J trimming: 5 bases; junction bases outside the gene matches: 8. Germline V gives CDR1 SGHTA, CDR2 FQGNSA. The CDR3 coding sequence is TGTGCCAGCAGCGCCGGCCCCGGGGGGGAGACCCAGTACTTC. Its translation: CASSAGPGGETQYF.

The chain uses TRBV5-1 and TRBJ2-1, with D perhaps matching TRBD2 (6 bases). Germline V CDR1 and CDR2: SGHRS, YFSETQ. Trimming removed 0 bases from V and 7 bases from J, with 17 bases in between. CDR3 length: 16 residues. The CDR3 spells CASSLVASVASNEQFF. The DNA for the CDR3 is TGCGCCAGCAGCTTGGTCGCTAGCGTGGCATCAAATGAGCAGTTCTTC.

The chain combines TRBV30 with TRBJ2-1; maybe TRBD2 (6 bases). Germline V lookup: CDR1 GTSNPN, CDR2 SVGIG (reference sequence). The V end was cut by 8 bases, the J end by 2 bases, with 16 bases between. This CDR3 has 14 residues. CDR3 amino acids: CAGSSEIAYNEQFF. The CDR3 DNA follows: TGTGCCGGATCTAGCGAAATAGCCTACAATGAGCAGTTCTTC.

This clone was recorded once. The chain is built from TRBV11-3 and TRBJ1-1; tentative D call: TRBD1 (6 bases). CDR1 and CDR2 (germline): SGHNT, YENEEA. The CDR3 has 13 residues. The germline V and J ends were trimmed by 2 bases and 3 bases, with 7 bases remaining between them. The chain's CDR3 is CASSLKGDTEAFF. DNA for the CDR3: TGTGCCAGCAGCTTAAAGGGGGACACTGAAGCTTTCTTT.

The chain recombines TRBV14 with TRBJ2-6; TRBD1 is a possible D gene (5 bases). V was shortened by 2 bases and J by 1 base, with 9 bases between the two germline ends. CDR3 length: 16 amino acids. Germline V gives CDR1 SGHDN, CDR2 FVKESK. In nucleotides, the CDR3 is TGTGCCAGCAGCCAATCAGGGAATTCTGGGGCCAACGTCCTGACTTTC. Protein product: CASSQSGNSGANVLTF. The complete variable domain, with remaining parts taken from reference TRBV14 and TRBJ2-6, reads EAGVTQFPSHSVIEKGQTVTLRCDPISGHDNLYWYRRVMGKEIKFLLHFVKESKQDESGMPNNRFLAERTGGTYSTLKVQPAELEDSGVYFCASSQSGNSGANVLTFGAGSRLTVL.

The chain carries TRBV27 and TRBJ2-3; unclear D gene. Trimming left V 5 bases short and J 7 bases short, with 10 bases between. Looked up from germline, CDR1 is MNHEY and CDR2 is SMNVEV (reference sequence). The CDR3 runs 12 residues. The chain's CDR3 is CASSPTLNTQYF. In nucleotides, the CDR3 is TGTGCCAGCAGTCCGACTCTGAATACGCAGTATTTT.

The chain has TRBV18 and TRBJ2-7; 11 bases match TRBD1. Losses at the gene ends were 3 bases for V and 5 bases for J; bases not matched to a gene: 9. The CDR3 covers 16 residues. Germline V gene sequence: CDR1 KGHSH, CDR2 LQKENI. The CDR3 nucleotides are TGTGCCAGCTCACCTAGTATTGGACAGGGGGCGAACGAGCAGTACTTC. Residues: CASSPSIGQGANEQYF.

The chain uses TRBV19 and TRBJ2-4; 8 bases line up with TRBD2. The CDR3 totals 16 residues. The junction had 11 bases not matched to a gene; V was cut back by 3 bases and J by 7 bases. Germline CDR1 is LNHDA and CDR2 is SQIVND (reference sequence). CDR3 in DNA: TGTGCCAGTAGTATCCTCGGGACTAGTTCTTGGAACATTCAGTACTTC. It specifies CASSILGTSSWNIQYF. Combining the CDR3 with reference TRBV19 and TRBJ2-4 gives the whole variable domain DGGITQSPKYLFRKEGQNVTLSCEQNLNHDAMYWYRQDPGQGLRLIYYSQIVNDFQKGDIAEGYSVSREKKESFPLTVTSAQKNPTAFYLCASSILGTSSWNIQYFGAGTRLSVL.

The J gene is TRBJ2-2, the V gene TRBV15; possible D gene TRBD1, 6 bases. The CDR3 is made up of 14 amino acids. V shed 4 bases and J shed 7 bases, with 13 bases lying between them. CDR1 is LNHNV and CDR2 is YYDKDF in the germline V gene (reference sequence). CDR3 protein: CATSTDRSNGELFF. The CDR3 DNA is TGTGCCACCAGCACCGACAGGTCAAACGGGGAGCTGTTTTTT.

The rearrangement joins TRBV9 to TRBJ2-5; a weak D match, TRBD2 (7 bases). With 3 bases removed from V and 4 bases from J, the gap between germline ends came to 13 bases. This CDR3 is built from 14 residues. The germline gives CDR1 SGDLS, CDR2 YYNGEE. The CDR3 sequence: CASSETGGRETQYF. The CDR3 DNA reads TGTGCCAGCAGCGAGACGGGGGGCCGAGAGACCCAGTACTTC.

The chain carries TRBV18 and TRBJ1-4; D gene uncertain. Per germline, CDR1 KGHSH and CDR2 LQKENI. Deletions cut 5 bases from V and 7 bases from J, with 17 bases between. The CDR3 consists of 15 residues. CDR3 region: CASSSSRGSGEKLFF. The CDR3 coding sequence is TGTGCCAGCTCATCTTCGAGAGGGTCCGGTGAAAAACTGTTTTTT.

The chain couples TRBV19 to TRBJ1-2; no firm D call. V shed 0 bases and J shed 4 bases, with 3 bases lying between them. The CDR3 is made up of 12 amino acids. CDR1 and CDR2 from the germline V gene are LNHDA and SQIVND (reference sequence). The CDR3 reads CASSIDRYGYTF. The CDR3 DNA follows: TGTGCCAGTAGTATAGATCGCTATGGCTACACCTTC.

The gene calls are TRBV30 and TRBJ1-1, with D tentatively TRBD1 (5 bases). Between the trimmed V and J ends, which lost 4 bases and 2 bases, there was a span of 11 bases. This CDR3 has 13 residues. Germline-derived CDR1 and CDR2 are GTSNPN and SVGIG (reference sequence). DNA of the CDR3: TGTGCCTGGAAACAGGTGCCAAACACTGAAGCTTTCTTT. Translation gives CAWKQVPNTEAFF.

This chain connects TRBV19 to TRBJ1-2; a possible D gene is TRBD1 (5 bases). Per germline, CDR1 LNHDA and CDR2 SQIVND (reference sequence). V was shortened by 7 bases and J by 5 bases, with 14 bases between the two germline ends. There are 13 residues in the CDR3. The CDR3 DNA is TGTGCCAGTACCCCGGGGGACCCATATGGCTACACCTTC. Encoded protein: CASTPGDPYGYTF.

V and J are TRBV18 and TRBJ2-3, with 10 bases that match TRBD2. The CDR3 contains 16 residues. Germline assignment: CDR1 KGHSH and CDR2 LQKENI. V shed 2 bases and J 0 bases; nucleotides not matched to a gene: 2. The CDR3 spells CASSPSTSGSTDTQYF. CDR3 bases: TGTGCCAGCTCACCATCGACTAGCGGGAGCACAGATACGCAGTATTTT. Full variable domain (remainder filled in from reference TRBV18 and TRBJ2-3): NAGVMQNPRHLVRRRGQEARLRCSPMKGHSHVYWYRQLPEEGLKFMVYLQKENIIDESGMPKERFSAEFPKEGPSILRIQQVVRGDSAAYFCASSPSTSGSTDTQYFGPGTRLTVL.

This clone was observed once. V usage is TRBV9 and J usage is TRBJ1-5; D might be TRBD1 (5 bases). V was clipped by 3 bases and J by 0 bases, with 10 bases between them. CDR1 and CDR2 from the germline V gene are SGDLS and YYNGEE. The length of the CDR3 is 15 residues. The CDR3 here is CASSATVYSNQPQHF. The CDR3 nucleotides are TGTGCCAGCAGCGCGACAGTGTATAGCAATCAGCCCCAGCATTTT.

The chain uses TRBV5-1 and TRBJ2-1, with 11 bases aligning to TRBD2. Germline loops: CDR1 SGHRS, CDR2 YFSETQ. The CDR3 is made up of 16 amino acids. The V segment lost 1 base and the J segment 7 bases; nucleotides outside the gene matches: 7. For the CDR3, the DNA is TGCGCCAGCAGCTTGTCCCTACGACTAGCGGGGAATGAGCAGTTCTTC. This translates into CASSLSLRLAGNEQFF.

The rearrangement joins TRBV13 to TRBJ1-1; 8 nucleotides match TRBD1. V was clipped by 0 bases and J by 4 bases; unmatched bases: 4. This CDR3 has 15 amino acids. CDR1 is PRHDT and CDR2 is FYEKMQ in the germline V gene (reference sequence). In nucleotides, the CDR3 is TGTGCCAGCAGCTTAGGTGGACAGGGAACCACTGAAGCTTTCTTT. Translated, it gives CASSLGGQGTTEAFF.

J is TRBJ2-7 and V is TRBV5-1; TRBD1 matches at 7 bases. V lost 4 bases and J lost 4; bases outside the gene matches: 11. CDR1 SGHRS and CDR2 YFSETQ come from the germline V gene. The CDR3 has 15 amino acids. This chain's CDR3 is CASSILGTDIYEQYF. CDR3 nucleotide sequence: TGCGCCAGCAGCATCCTCGGGACAGACATATACGAGCAGTACTTC. Full variable domain (missing parts from reference TRBV5-1 and TRBJ2-7): KAGVTQTPRYLIKTRGQQVTLSCSPISGHRSVSWYQQTPGQGLQFLFEYFSETQRNKGNFPGRFSGRQFSNSRSEMNVSTLELGDSALYLCASSILGTDIYEQYFGPGTRLTVT.

The J gene is TRBJ2-4, the V gene TRBV6-4, with TRBD2 matching over 7 bases. CDR1 is MRHNA, CDR2 SNTAGT, per germline. CDR3 length: 13 residues. The junction had 8 bases not matched to a gene; V was cut back by 7 bases and J by 8 bases. CDR3 sequence reads: CASKLREVHIQYF. The CDR3, as DNA: TGTGCCAGCAAACTCCGGGAGGTACACATTCAGTACTTC.